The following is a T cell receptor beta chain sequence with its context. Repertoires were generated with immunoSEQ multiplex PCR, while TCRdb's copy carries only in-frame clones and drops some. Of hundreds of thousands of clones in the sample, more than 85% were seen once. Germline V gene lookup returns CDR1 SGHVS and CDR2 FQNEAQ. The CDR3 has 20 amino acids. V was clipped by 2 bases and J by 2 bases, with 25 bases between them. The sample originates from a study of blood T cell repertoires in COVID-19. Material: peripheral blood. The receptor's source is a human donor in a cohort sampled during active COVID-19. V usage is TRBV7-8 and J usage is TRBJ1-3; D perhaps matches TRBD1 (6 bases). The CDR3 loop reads CASSLIKGANRDSTGNTIYF. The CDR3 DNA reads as TGTGCCAGCAGCTTAATTAAAGGTGCTAACAGGGATTCTACTGGAAACACCATATATTTT.